This is a list of T cell receptor beta chains from one sample in a study of a mutant IDH1 vaccine in newly diagnosed glioma. The table came from immunoSEQ multiplex PCR; TCRdb's copy has only in-frame clones and leaves some out. The table shows fewer than 60,000 clones, with about two thirds occurring only once. Their antigen targets remain unknown. The sample was peripheral blood mononuclear cells (PBMCs), taken from a glioma patient whose treatment included an IDH1 peptide vaccine. Every receptor here comes from a man aged 35 to 55 with glioma. Some clones in this sample may be carry-over from other donors' samples. Both conserved end residues are part of each CDR3. The order of the fields is D gene, clone size, J gene, V gene, CDR3 DNA, CDR3 protein. D genes are given only for firm matches. Clone size is not always given. Where it is, it says once, few, many or a class for expanded clones.

TRBD2,.,TRBJ2-5,TRBV7-3,TGTGCCAGCAGCGAGGGAGCGGGGGGAGGAGAGACCCAGTACTTC,CASSEGAGGGETQYF
.,.,TRBJ2-5,TRBV5-1,TGCGCCAGCAGCCCGAGGGGGGACGCGGGTGTAGAGACCCAGTACTTC,CASSPRGDAGVETQYF
.,few,TRBJ2-1,TRBV6-1,TGTGCCAGCAGCCCGGACAGGAGGGAATATAATGAGCAGTTCTTC,CASSPDRREYNEQFF
.,.,TRBJ2-3,TRBV11-2,TGTGCCAGCAGCTCGGGGACGGGAAGCACAGATACGCAGTATTTT,CASSSGTGSTDTQYF
TRBD2,.,TRBJ2-2,TRBV27,TGTGCCAGCTTACAAGGCAGCGGGGGGGCGGTCGGGGAGCTGTTTTTT,CASLQGSGGAVGELFF
.,.,TRBJ1-6,TRBV30,TGTGCCTGGAGCCAGGGAGGGGTTGGCGGTTCACCCCTCCACTTT,CAWSQGGVGGSPLHF
.,once,TRBJ2-2,TRBV7-8,TGTGCCAGCAGCCTCCGAGGGCAGACCGGGGAGCTGTTTTTT,CASSLRGQTGELFF
.,.,TRBJ1-1,TRBV6-5,TGTGCCAGCAGACTAGGGCTCGCGGGTGAAGCTTTCTTT,CASRLGLAGEAFF
.,few,TRBJ1-2,TRBV7-9,TGTGCCAGCAGCTCCCAACAAGGTACCGGCTACACCTTC,CASSSQQGTGYTF
.,.,TRBJ1-1,TRBV6-1,TGTGCCAGCAGTGTCGCGAGTAAAGCTTTCTTT,CASSVASKAFF
.,.,TRBJ1-6,TRBV19,TGTGCCAGTGGGTTCAGCTCCTATAATTCACCCCTCCACTTT,CASGFSSYNSPLHF
.,.,TRBJ1-2,TRBV5-1,TGCGCCAGCAGCTTGGAAGAATACTATGGCTACACCTTC,CASSLEEYYGYTF
TRBD1,few,TRBJ2-2,TRBV2,TGTGCCAGCACTCGACAGGGGATCAGCGGGGAGCTGTTTTTT,CASTRQGISGELFF
.,.,TRBJ1-2,TRBV9,TGTGCCAGCAGCCTGCGTTTGTGGGACACCCACTATGGCTACACCTTC,CASSLRLWDTHYGYTF
.,few,TRBJ1-1,TRBV19,TGTGCCAGTGGTTTAGAGCAGAACACTGAAGCTTTCTTT,CASGLEQNTEAFF
.,.,TRBJ1-5,TRBV6-1,TGTGCCAGCATCTCGGTTAGCAATCAGCCCCAGCATTTT,CASISVSNQPQHF
.,.,TRBJ1-2,TRBV5-8,TGTGCCAGCAGCCCCCCTCGCGGCCTGCGCTATGGCTACACCTTC,CASSPPRGLRYGYTF
.,.,TRBJ1-5,TRBV19,TGTGCCAGTAGTATCGGCGGGGTTAGTCAGCCCCAGCATTTT,CASSIGGVSQPQHF
TRBD1,few,TRBJ2-7,TRBV7-9,TGTGCCAGCAGCAAGGGACAGACAGCCTACGAGCAGTACTTC,CASSKGQTAYEQYF
.,medium-sized,TRBJ1-6,TRBV2,TGTGCCAGCAGTGAAGGGGGCGGATGGGGTAGGCAAGTTCACCTCCACTTT,CASSEGGGWGRQVHLHF
.,few,TRBJ2-7,TRBV9,TGTGCCAGCAGCGTAGCTCCCGCATACGAGCAGTACTTC,CASSVAPAYEQYF
.,.,TRBJ2-3,TRBV9,TGTGCCAGCAGCGTAGGAGATGTCTCCCCGCAGTATTTT,CASSVGDVSPQYF
.,few,TRBJ1-6,TRBV2,TGTGCCAGCAGTGCGCGGGTTAGCTCCTATAATTCACCCCTCCACTTT,CASSARVSSYNSPLHF
.,.,TRBJ1-3,TRBV9,TGTGCCAGCAGCGTCTCGGGCTCTGGAAACACCATATATTTT,CASSVSGSGNTIYF
TRBD1,once,TRBJ1-1,TRBV7-8,TGTGCCAGCAGCCCCCGCGGGACAGGCCTTGGGACTGAAGCTTTCTTT,CASSPRGTGLGTEAFF
.,.,TRBJ1-5,TRBV19,TGTGCCAGTAGGACGTCAGGGGTCGGCGATCAGCCCCAGCATTTT,CASRTSGVGDQPQHF
TRBD2,.,TRBJ2-3,TRBV7-2,TGTGCCAGCAGCTTAGGTCCGGGGGGGCCGGGAGATACGCAGTATTTT,CASSLGPGGPGDTQYF
.,.,TRBJ1-2,TRBV20-1,TGCAGTGCCGCCGGCAGGGAGAGCTACACCTTC,CSAAGRESYTF
.,.,TRBJ2-5,TRBV7-7,TGTGCTAGCAGCCAAGGGTCCGGGGAGACCCAGTACTTC,CASSQGSGETQYF
.,.,TRBJ2-3,TRBV7-2,TGTGCCAGCAGCTTCAACCATAAAGATACGCAGTATTTT,CASSFNHKDTQYF
.,.,TRBJ1-2,TRBV7-9,TGTGCCAGCAGCTTAACAGACGCCTATGGCTACACCTTC,CASSLTDAYGYTF
TRBD1,.,TRBJ2-7,TRBV7-9,TGTGCCAGCAGCAACCGGGACAGGGGTGACGAGCAGTACTTC,CASSNRDRGDEQYF
TRBD2,.,TRBJ2-5,TRBV5-4,TGTGCCAGCAGCCCTGAGGAGACTAGCGGGGCTGAATGGGGGAAAGAGACCCAGTACTTC,CASSPEETSGAEWGKETQYF
.,.,TRBJ1-5,TRBV6-5,TGTGCCAGCAGTTCCAGGGGCCAGGATCAGCCCCAGCATTTT,CASSSRGQDQPQHF
.,few,TRBJ1-1,TRBV4-1,TGCGCCAGCAGCCCAATTGGGAACACTGAAGCTTTCTTT,CASSPIGNTEAFF
.,.,TRBJ1-4,TRBV19,TGTGCCAGTAGTTTCAACAGAATGGAGGAAAAACTGTTTTTT,CASSFNRMEEKLFF
.,.,TRBJ1-6,TRBV9,TGTGCCAGCAGCGTGGGAGGTGGGGCTATGAATTCACCCCTCCACTTT,CASSVGGGAMNSPLHF
.,.,TRBJ2-7,TRBV7-9,TGTGCCAGCAGCTTTTACGGGAGAGGGACCAGGACCTTCTCCTACGAGCAGTACTTC,CASSFYGRGTRTFSYEQYF
.,.,TRBJ1-2,TRBV5-1,TGCGCCAGCAGCTTGGGTGGAAGTTCCTATGGCTACACCTTC,CASSLGGSSYGYTF
.,few,TRBJ1-6,TRBV6-5,TGTGCCAGCAGTTACGACAGCTCCAATTCACCCCTCCACTTT,CASSYDSSNSPLHF
TRBD1,.,TRBJ1-1,TRBV14,TGTGCCAGCAGCCTCCGGGACAGCGACGAAGCTTTCTTT,CASSLRDSDEAFF
.,.,TRBJ2-7,TRBV5-1,TGCGCCAGCAGCTTGCGGGGGATGTCAGGCGCTTACGAGCAGTACTTC,CASSLRGMSGAYEQYF
.,once,TRBJ2-5,TRBV4-1,TGCGCCAGCAGCCAAGAGTACGGGGGTAAAGCGGAGACCCAGTACTTC,CASSQEYGGKAETQYF
.,.,TRBJ1-2,TRBV2,TGTGCCAGCAGGGGACGGCCGTCCTATGGCTACACCTTC,CASRGRPSYGYTF